This T cell receptor (beta chain) originates from a study of blood T cell repertoires in COVID-19. Sequenced by immunoSEQ multiplex PCR; TCRdb stores in-frame clones only, minus some. The sample yields fewer than 300,000 clones, 88% seen once. The junction had 10 bases not matched to a gene; V was cut back by 4 bases and J by 5 bases. This CDR3 comprises 15 residues. From germline, CDR1 is MNHEY and CDR2 SMNVEV (reference sequence). The material sequenced was peripheral blood. This receptor was identified in a woman in her twenties or thirties with acute or convalescent COVID-19. The rearrangement joins TRBV27 to TRBJ1-1; 7 nucleotides align to TRBD1. DNA of the CDR3: TGTGCCAGCAGTTCACTTACAGGGGTGATGACTGAAGCTTTCTTT. As protein: CASSSLTGVMTEAFF.